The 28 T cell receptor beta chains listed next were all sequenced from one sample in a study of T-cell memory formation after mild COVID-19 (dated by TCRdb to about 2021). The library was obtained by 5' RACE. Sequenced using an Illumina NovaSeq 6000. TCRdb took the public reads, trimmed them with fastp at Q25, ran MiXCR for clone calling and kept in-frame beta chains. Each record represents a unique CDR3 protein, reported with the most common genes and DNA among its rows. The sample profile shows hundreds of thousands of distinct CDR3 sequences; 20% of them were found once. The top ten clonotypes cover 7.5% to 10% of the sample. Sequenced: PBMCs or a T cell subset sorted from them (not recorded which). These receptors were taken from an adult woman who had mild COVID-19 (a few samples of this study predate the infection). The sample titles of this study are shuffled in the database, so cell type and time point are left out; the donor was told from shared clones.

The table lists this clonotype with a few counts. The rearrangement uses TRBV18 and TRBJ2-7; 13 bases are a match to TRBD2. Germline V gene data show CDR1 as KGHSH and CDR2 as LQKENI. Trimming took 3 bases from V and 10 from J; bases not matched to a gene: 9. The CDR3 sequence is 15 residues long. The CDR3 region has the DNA TGTGCCAGCTCACCTGGGACTAGCGGGACTCGCCTACAGTACTTC. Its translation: CASSPGTSGTRLQYF.

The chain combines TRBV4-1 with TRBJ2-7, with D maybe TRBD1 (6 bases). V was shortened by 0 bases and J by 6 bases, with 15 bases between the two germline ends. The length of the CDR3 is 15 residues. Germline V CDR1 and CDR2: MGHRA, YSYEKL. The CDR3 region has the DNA TGCGCCAGCAGCCAAGAGGAGACAGGTGTACGCGAGCAGTACTTC. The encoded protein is CASSQEETGVREQYF.

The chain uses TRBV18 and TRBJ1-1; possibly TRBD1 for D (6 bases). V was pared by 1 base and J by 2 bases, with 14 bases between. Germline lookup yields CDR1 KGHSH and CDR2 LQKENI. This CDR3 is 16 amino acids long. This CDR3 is CASSPRSRTDNTEAFF. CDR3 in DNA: TGTGCCAGCTCACCACGATCTCGGACAGATAACACTGAAGCTTTCTTT.

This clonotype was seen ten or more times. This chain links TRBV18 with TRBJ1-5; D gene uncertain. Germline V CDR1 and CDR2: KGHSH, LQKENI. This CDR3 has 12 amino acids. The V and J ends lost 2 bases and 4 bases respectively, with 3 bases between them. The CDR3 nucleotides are TGTGCCAGCTCACCAACGAATCAGCCCCAGCATTTT. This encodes CASSPTNQPQHF.

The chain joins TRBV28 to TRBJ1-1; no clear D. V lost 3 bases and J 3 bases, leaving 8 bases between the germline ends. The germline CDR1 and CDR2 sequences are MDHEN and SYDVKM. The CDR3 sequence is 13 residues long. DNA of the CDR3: TGTGCCAGCAGTTTTACCGATGACACTGAAGCTTTCTTT. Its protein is CASSFTDDTEAFF.

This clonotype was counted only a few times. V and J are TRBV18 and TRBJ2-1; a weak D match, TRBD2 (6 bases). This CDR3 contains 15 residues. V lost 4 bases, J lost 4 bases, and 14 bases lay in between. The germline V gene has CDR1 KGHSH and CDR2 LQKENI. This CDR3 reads CASSLEGLDYNEQFF. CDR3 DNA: TGTGCCAGCTCACTGGAGGGCCTTGATTACAATGAGCAGTTCTTC.

The DNA of the CDR3 is TGTGCCAGCAGTTACTCAGGGAAAGGCTACACCTTC. As protein: CASSYSGKGYTF. This chain joins TRBV6-5 and TRBJ1-2; D remains ambiguous. V was pared by 0 bases and J by 8 bases, with 7 bases between. The CDR3 is 12 amino acids. Germline values: CDR1 MNHEY, CDR2 SVGAGI.

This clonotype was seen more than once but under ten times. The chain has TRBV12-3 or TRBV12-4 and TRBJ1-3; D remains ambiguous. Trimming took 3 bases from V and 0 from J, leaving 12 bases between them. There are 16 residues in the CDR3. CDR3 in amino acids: CASSFGPLHSGNTIYF. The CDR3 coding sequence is TGTGCCAGCAGTTTTGGTCCGCTACACTCTGGAAACACCATATATTTT.

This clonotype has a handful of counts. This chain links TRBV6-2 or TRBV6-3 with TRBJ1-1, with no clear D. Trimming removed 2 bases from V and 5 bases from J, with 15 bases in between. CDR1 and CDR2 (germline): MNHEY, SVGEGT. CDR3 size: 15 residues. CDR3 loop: CASSYESRLRTEAFF. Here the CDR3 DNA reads TGTGCCAGCAGTTACGAAAGCAGGCTGAGGACTGAAGCTTTCTTT.

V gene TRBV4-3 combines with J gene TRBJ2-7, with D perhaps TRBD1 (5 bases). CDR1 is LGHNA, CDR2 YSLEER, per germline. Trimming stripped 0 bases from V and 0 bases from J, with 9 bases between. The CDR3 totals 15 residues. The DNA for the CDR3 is TGCGCCAGCAGCCAAGATGTAGGGGCCTCCTACGAGCAGTACTTC. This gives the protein CASSQDVGASYEQYF.

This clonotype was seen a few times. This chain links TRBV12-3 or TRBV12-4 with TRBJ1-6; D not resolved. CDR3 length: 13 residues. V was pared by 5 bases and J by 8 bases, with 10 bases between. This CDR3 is CASSNRIYSPLHF. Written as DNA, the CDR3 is TGTGCCAGCAGTAATAGAATTTATTCACCCCTCCACTTT.

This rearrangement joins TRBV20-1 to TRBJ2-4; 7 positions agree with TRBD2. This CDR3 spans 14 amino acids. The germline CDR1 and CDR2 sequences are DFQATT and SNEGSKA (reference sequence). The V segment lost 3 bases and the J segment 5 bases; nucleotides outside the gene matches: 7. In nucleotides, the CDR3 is TGCAGTGCTAGTGAATCTAGCGGCGAAAACATTCAGTACTTC. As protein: CSASESSGENIQYF.

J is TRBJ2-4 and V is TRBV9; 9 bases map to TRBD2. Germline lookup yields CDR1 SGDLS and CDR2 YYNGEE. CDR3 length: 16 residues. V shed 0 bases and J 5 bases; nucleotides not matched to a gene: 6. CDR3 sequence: CASSVAPSGNENIQYF. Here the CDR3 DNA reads TGTGCCAGCAGCGTAGCGCCTAGCGGGAACGAAAACATTCAGTACTTC.

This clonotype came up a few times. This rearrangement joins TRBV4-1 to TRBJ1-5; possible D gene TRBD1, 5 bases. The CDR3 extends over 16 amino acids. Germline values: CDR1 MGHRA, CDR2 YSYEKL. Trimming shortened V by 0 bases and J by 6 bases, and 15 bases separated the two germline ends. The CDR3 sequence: CASSQDGGSIPQPQHF. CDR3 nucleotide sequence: TGCGCCAGCAGCCAAGATGGGGGGAGTATTCCTCAGCCCCAGCATTTT.

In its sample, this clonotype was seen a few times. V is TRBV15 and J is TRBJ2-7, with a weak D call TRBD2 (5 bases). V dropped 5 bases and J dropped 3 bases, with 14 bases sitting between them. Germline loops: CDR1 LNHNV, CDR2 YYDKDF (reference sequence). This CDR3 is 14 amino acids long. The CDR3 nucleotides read TGTGCCACCAGCGCTGGACTGGGAAACTACGAGCAGTACTTC. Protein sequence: CATSAGLGNYEQYF.

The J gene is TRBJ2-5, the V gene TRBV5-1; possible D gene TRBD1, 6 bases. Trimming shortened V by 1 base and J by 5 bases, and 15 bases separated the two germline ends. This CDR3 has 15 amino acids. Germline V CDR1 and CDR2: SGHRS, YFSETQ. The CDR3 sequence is CASSLTGIGAETQYF. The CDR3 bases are TGCGCCAGCAGCTTGACAGGGATTGGGGCCGAGACCCAGTACTTC.

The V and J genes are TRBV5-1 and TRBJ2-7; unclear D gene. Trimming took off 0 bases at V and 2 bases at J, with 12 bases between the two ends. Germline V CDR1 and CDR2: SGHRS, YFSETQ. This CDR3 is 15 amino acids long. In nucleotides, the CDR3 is TGCGCCAGCAGCTTGGTACCTGAAGTAACCTACGAGCAGTACTTC. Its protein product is CASSLVPEVTYEQYF.

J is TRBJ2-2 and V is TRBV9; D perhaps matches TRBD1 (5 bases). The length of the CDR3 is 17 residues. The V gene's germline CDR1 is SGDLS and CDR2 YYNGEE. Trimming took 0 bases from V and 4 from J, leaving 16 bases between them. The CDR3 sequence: CASSVDPKGVFTGELFF. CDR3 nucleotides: TGTGCCAGCAGCGTAGACCCTAAAGGGGTTTTCACCGGGGAGCTGTTTTTT. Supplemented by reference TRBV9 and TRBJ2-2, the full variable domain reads DSGVTQTPKHLITATGQRVTLRCSPRSGDLSVYWYQQSLDQGLQFLIQYYNGEERAKGNILERFSAQQFPDLHSELNLSSLELGDSALYFCASSVDPKGVFTGELFFGEGSRLTVL.

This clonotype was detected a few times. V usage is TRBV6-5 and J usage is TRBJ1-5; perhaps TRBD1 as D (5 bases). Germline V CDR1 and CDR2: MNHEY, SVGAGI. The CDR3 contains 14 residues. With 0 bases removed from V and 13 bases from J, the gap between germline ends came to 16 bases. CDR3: CASSYSGQGLTQHF. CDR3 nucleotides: TGTGCCAGCAGTTACTCGGGGCAGGGCCTAACTCAGCATTTT.

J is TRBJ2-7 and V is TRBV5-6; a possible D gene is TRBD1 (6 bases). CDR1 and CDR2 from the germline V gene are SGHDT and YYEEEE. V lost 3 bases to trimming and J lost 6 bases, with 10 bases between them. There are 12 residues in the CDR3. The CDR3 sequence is CASSSDRTEQYF. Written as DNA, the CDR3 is TGTGCCAGCAGCTCTGACAGGACCGAGCAGTACTTC.

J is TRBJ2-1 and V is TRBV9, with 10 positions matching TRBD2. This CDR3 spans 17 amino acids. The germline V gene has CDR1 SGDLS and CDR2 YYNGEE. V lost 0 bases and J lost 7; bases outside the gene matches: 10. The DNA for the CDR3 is TGTGCCAGCAGCGTAGCTACGGGGCTAGCGGGAGAGAATGAGCAGTTCTTC. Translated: CASSVATGLAGENEQFF. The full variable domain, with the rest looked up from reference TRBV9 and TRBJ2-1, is DSGVTQTPKHLITATGQRVTLRCSPRSGDLSVYWYQQSLDQGLQFLIQYYNGEERAKGNILERFSAQQFPDLHSELNLSSLELGDSALYFCASSVATGLAGENEQFFGPGTRLTVL.

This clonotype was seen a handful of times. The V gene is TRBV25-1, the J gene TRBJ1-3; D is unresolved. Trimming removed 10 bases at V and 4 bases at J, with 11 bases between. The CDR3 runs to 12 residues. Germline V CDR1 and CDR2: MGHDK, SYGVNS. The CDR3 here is CATERTGNTIYF. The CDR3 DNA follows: TGTGCCACGGAGAGGACCGGAAACACCATATATTTT.

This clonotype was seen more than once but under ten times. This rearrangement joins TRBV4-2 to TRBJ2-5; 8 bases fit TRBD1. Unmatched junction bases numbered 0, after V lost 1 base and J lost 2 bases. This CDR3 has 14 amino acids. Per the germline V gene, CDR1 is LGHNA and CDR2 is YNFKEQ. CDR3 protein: CASSQGTGQETQYF. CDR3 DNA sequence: TGTGCCAGCAGCCAAGGGACAGGGCAAGAGACCCAGTACTTC.

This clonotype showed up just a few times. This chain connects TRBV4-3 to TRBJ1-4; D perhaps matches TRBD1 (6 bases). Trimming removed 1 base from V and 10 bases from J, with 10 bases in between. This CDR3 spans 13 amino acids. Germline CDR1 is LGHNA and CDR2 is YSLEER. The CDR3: CASSQGRGGKLFF. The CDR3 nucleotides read TGCGCCAGCAGCCAAGGCAGGGGAGGAAAACTGTTTTTT.

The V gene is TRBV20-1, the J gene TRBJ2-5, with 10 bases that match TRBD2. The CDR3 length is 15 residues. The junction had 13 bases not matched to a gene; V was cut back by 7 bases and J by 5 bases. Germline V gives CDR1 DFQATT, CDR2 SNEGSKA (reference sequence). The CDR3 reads CSGSLAGALGETQYF. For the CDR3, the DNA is TGCAGTGGTTCTCTAGCGGGGGCCCTCGGGGAGACCCAGTACTTC.

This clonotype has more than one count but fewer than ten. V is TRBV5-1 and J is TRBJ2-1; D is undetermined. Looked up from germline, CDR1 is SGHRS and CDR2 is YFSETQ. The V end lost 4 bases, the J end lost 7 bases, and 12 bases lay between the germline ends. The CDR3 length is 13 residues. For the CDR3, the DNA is TGCGCCAGCAGCCCGGAAGGGATAAATGAGCAGTTCTTC. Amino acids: CASSPEGINEQFF. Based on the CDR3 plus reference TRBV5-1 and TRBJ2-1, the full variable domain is KAGVTQTPRYLIKTRGQQVTLSCSPISGHRSVSWYQQTPGQGLQFLFEYFSETQRNKGNFPGRFSGRQFSNSRSEMNVSTLELGDSALYLCASSPEGINEQFFGPGTRLTVL.

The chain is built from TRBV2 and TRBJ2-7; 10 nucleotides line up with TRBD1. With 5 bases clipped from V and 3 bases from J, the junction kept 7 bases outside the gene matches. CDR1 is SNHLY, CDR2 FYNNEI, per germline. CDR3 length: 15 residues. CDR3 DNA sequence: TGTGCCAGCAGTTTGGGACAGGGGAAACTCTACGAGCAGTACTTC. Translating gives CASSLGQGKLYEQYF. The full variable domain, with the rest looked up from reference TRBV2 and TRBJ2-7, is EPEVTQTPSHQVTQMGQEVILRCVPISNHLYFYWYRQILGQKVEFLVSFYNNEISEKSEIFDDQFSVERPDGSNFTLKIRSTKLEDSAMYFCASSLGQGKLYEQYFGPGTRLTVT.

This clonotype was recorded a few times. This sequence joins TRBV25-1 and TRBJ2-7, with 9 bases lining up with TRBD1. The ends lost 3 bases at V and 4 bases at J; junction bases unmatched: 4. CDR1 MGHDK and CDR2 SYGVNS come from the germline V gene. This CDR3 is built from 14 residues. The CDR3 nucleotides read TGTGCCAGCAGTGAGGGACAGGGATTTTACGAGCAGTACTTC. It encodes CASSEGQGFYEQYF.